The clone carrying this T cell receptor (beta chain) came up many times. This sample is drawn from a study of blood T cells in healthy people across ages. Across the study: Using template switching, researchers captured about one barcoded beta molecule for each two T cells.

The second PCR ran about 7 to 12 cycles with a sample-barcoded 5' primer and J-beta primers. TCRdb re-derived calls from the 5' RACE reads in MiXCR, one entry per CDR3 protein. In the table there are 700,000 to 950,000 distinct CDR3 sequences, more than 40% of which are singletons. Sequenced sample: blood. The TCR originated in an older woman in good health.

The CDR3 region is CASSQGSYRPYEQYF. The CDR3 nucleotides read TGTGCCAGCAGCCAAGGATCGTACAGGCCCTACGAGCAGTACTTC. The chain has TRBV3-1 and TRBJ2-7, with D possibly being TRBD1 (5 bases). V was trimmed by 1 base and J by 2 bases, leaving 12 bases between them. Germline CDR1 reads LGHDT; CDR2 reads YNNKEL (reference sequence). This CDR3 region has 15 residues.